This T cell receptor (beta chain) was sequenced for a study of cytomegalovirus exposure and HLA in healthy donors. General study points: Analysis was carried out at a later point, and it linked a missense DCLRE1C variant to TCR beta V- and J-gene trimming.

PCR employed 60 Vbeta and 13 Jbeta primers. TCRdb's table, derived via immunoSEQ multiplex PCR, lists solely in-frame clones and lacks some. The profile covers 200,000 to 250,000 clones, with around four fifths appearing a single time and roughly 2.5% taken by the ten largest. J lost 0 bases, V lost 4 bases, and 2 bases had no gene match. The CDR3 runs 15 residues. Germline V CDR1 and CDR2: MDHEN, SYDVKM. To note about this clone: Its antigen is as yet unknown.

This receptor was obtained from a woman between 55 and 75 years old in good health and CMV-seropositive. Sequenced sample: PBMCs. V gene TRBV28 combines with J gene TRBJ2-7; the match to TRBD2 covers 11 bases. The CDR3 spells CASSSGLAGSYEQYF. CDR3 coding DNA: TGTGCCAGCAGTTCAGGACTAGCGGGCTCCTACGAGCAGTACTTC.